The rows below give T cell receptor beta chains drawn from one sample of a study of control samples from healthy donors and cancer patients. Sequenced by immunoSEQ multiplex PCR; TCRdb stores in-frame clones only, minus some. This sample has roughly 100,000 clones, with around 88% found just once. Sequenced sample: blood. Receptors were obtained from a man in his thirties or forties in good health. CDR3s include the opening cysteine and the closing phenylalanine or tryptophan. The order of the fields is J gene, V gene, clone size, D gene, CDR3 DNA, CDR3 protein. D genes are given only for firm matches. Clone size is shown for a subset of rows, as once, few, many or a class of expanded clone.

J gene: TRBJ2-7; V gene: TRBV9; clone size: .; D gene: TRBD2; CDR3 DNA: TGTGCCAGCAGCCCACATGCCGGGACTAGCCGAGGTGAGCAGTACTTC; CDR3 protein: CASSPHAGTSRGEQYF
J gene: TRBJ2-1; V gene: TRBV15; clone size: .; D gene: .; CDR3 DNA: TGTGCCACCAGCGAAGGACGGCCCCAGGTGGATGAGCAGTTCTTC; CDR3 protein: CATSEGRPQVDEQFF
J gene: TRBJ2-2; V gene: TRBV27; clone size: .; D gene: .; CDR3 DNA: TGTGCCAGCAGTTTGGGTGGACGGGAGCTGTTTTTT; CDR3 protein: CASSLGGRELFF
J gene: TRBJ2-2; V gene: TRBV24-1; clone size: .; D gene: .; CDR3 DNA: TGTGCCACCGAGTCGGACACCCGTCCCGGGGAGCTGTTTTTT; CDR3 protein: CATESDTRPGELFF
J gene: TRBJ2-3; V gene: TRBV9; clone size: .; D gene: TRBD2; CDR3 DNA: TGTGCCAGCAGCGGCATAGCGGGAGGCTCCACAGATACGCAGTATTTT; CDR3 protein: CASSGIAGGSTDTQYF
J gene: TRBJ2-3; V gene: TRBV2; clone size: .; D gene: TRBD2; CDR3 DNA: TGTGCCAGCAAACCGGGACTAGCGGGAGGGGGTACAGATACGCAGTATTTT; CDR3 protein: CASKPGLAGGGTDTQYF
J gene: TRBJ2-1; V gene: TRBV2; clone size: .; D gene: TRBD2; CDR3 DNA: TGTGCCAGCAGTGCTTTGGTCAGCGGGAGCTTTGATGAGCAGTTCTTC; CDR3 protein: CASSALVSGSFDEQFF
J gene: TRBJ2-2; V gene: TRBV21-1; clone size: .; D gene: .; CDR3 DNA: TGTGCCAGCATCAAAAAAGAGCCCACAGGGATGAGGGCCACCGGGGAGCTGTTTTTT; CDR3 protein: CASIKKEPTGMRATGELFF
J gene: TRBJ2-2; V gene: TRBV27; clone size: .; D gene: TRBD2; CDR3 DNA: TGTGCCAGCAGTACCCCATCACGGGGGCTAGCGGGTCTAAAGATCGGGGAGCTGTTTTTT; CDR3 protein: CASSTPSRGLAGLKIGELFF
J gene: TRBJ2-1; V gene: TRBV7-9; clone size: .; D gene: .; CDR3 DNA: TGTGCCAGCAGCTTTGCGGGAACTAGCAATGAGCAGTTCTTC; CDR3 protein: CASSFAGTSNEQFF
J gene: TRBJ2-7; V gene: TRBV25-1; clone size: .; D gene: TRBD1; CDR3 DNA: TGTGCCAGCAGTGACCCAGGGGGATCTTCCTACGAGCAGTACTTC; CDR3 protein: CASSDPGGSSYEQYF
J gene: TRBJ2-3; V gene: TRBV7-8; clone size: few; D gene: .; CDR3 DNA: TGTGCCAGCAGCTTATATGATCAGCGCACAGATACGCAGTATTTT; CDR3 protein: CASSLYDQRTDTQYF
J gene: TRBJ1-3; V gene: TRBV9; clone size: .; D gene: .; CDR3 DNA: TGTGCCAGCTCTCGGGTATCCGGAAACACCATATATTTT; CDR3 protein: CASSRVSGNTIYF
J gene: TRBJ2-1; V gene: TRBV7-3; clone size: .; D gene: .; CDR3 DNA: TGTGCCAGCAGCACGACTAGGGAAGAAGAGCAGTTCTTC; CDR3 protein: CASSTTREEEQFF
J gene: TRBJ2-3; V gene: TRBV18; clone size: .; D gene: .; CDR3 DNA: TGTGCCAGCCCCCGGGTTGGAGGGTTCACAGATACGCAGTATTTT; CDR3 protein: CASPRVGGFTDTQYF
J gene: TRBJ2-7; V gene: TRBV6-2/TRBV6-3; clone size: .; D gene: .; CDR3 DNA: TGTGCCAGCAGTCTATCCCGCACCGTTTTCTCCTACGAGCAGTACTTC; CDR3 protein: CASSLSRTVFSYEQYF
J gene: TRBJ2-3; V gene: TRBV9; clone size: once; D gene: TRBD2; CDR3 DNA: TGTGCCAGCAGCCTAGCGGGAGGCACAGATACGCAGTATTTT; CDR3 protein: CASSLAGGTDTQYF
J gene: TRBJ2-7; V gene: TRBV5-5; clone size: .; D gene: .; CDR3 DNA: TGTGCCAGCAGCTTATCAGGAGGCCTCTCCTACGAGCAGTACTTC; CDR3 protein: CASSLSGGLSYEQYF
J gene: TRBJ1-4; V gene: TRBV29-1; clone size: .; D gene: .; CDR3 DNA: TGCAGCGCAGATGCGGGCCCGGGGACCGAAAAACTGTTTTTT; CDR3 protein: CSADAGPGTEKLFF
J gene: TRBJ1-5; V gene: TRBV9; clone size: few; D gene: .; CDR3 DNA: TGTGCCAGCAGCGTAGGCAGAGATAGCAATCAGCCCCAGCATTTT; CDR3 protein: CASSVGRDSNQPQHF
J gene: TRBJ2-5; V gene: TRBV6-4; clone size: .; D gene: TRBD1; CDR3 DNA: TGTGCCAGCACGACTCCGGGACAGGGACAAGAGACCCAGTACTTC; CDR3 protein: CASTTPGQGQETQYF
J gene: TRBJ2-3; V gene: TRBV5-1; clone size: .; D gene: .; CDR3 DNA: TGCGCCAGCAGCTTGGGCTCAACAGAAGATACGCAGTATTTT; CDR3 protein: CASSLGSTEDTQYF
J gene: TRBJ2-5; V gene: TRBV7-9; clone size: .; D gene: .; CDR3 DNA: TGTGCCAGCAGCTTCAACACGCTGCAACAAGAGACCCAGTACTTC; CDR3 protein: CASSFNTLQQETQYF
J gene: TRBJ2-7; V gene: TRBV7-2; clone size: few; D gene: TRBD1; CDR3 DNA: TGTGCCAGCAGCACGACAGGGGGGCACTACGAGCAGTACTTC; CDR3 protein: CASSTTGGHYEQYF
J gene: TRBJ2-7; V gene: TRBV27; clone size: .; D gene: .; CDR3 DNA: TGTGCCAGCAGTTTATCGGGACTCCCTTCCGAGCAGTACTTC; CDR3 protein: CASSLSGLPSEQYF
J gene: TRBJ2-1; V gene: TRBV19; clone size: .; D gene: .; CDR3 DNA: TGTGCCAGTAGTATAGTCTCGACGAGCAACAATGAGCAGTTCTTC; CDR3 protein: CASSIVSTSNNEQFF
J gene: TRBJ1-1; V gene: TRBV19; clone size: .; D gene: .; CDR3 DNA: TGTGCCAGCTCGCAGCGGGAGAACACTGAAGCTTTCTTT; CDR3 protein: CASSQRENTEAFF
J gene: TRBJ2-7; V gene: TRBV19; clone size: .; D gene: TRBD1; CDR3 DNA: TGTGCCAGTAAGGTCAGGACAGGGGTCTCCTACGAGCAGTACTTC; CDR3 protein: CASKVRTGVSYEQYF
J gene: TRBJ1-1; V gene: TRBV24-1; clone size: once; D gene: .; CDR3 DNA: TGTGCCACCAGTGACCTCCGGACCTTCGGGGGCACTGAAGCTTTCTTT; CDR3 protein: CATSDLRTFGGTEAFF
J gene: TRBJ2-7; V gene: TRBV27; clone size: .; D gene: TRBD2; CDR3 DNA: TGTGCCAGCACCAACCTTCATGCGGGAGGTGGTGAGCAGTACTTC; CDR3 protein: CASTNLHAGGGEQYF
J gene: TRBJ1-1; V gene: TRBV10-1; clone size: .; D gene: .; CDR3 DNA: TGCGCCAGCAGTGGGGGGGCCGAAGGGGTGAACACTGAAGCTTTCTTT; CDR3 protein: CASSGGAEGVNTEAFF
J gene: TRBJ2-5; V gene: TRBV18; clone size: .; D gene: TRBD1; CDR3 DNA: TGTGCCAGCTCACAGGGACAGCAAGAGACCCAGTACTTC; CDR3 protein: CASSQGQQETQYF
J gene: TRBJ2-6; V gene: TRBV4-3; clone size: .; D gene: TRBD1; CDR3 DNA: TGCGCCAGCAGCCTCCAGGGGGCTGGGGCCAACGTCCTGACTTTC; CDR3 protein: CASSLQGAGANVLTF
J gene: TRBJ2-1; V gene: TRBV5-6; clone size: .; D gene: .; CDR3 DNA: TGTGCCAGCAGCGAGAGGCTAGCGCTCAATGAGCAGTTCTTC; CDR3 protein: CASSERLALNEQFF
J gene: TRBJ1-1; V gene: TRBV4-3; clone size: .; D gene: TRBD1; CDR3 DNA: TGCGCCAGCAGCCAAGGTCTGGTCAGGGGGCTAGAAGCTTTCTTT; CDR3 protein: CASSQGLVRGLEAFF
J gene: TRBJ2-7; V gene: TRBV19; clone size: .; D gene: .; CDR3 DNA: TGTGCCAGTTCCCCCGGGACCTCCTACGAGCAGTACTTC; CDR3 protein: CASSPGTSYEQYF
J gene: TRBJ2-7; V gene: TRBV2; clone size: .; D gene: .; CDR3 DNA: TGTGCCAGCAGAGAAACAGCTCAGCAGTACTTC; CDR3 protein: CASRETAQQYF
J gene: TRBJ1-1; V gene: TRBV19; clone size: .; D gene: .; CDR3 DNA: TGTGCCAGTAGTATTGCCCCAATACAGGTGAACACTGAAGCTTTCTTT; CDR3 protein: CASSIAPIQVNTEAFF
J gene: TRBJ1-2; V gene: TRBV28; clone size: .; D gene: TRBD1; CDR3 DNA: TGTGCCAGCAGAACGACAGGGGGGCGCACCTTC; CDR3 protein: CASRTTGGRTF
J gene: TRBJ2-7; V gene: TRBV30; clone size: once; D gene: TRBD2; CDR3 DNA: TGTGCCTGGAGTGAGGATAGCGGGATGTTCGAGCAGTACTTC; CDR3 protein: CAWSEDSGMFEQYF